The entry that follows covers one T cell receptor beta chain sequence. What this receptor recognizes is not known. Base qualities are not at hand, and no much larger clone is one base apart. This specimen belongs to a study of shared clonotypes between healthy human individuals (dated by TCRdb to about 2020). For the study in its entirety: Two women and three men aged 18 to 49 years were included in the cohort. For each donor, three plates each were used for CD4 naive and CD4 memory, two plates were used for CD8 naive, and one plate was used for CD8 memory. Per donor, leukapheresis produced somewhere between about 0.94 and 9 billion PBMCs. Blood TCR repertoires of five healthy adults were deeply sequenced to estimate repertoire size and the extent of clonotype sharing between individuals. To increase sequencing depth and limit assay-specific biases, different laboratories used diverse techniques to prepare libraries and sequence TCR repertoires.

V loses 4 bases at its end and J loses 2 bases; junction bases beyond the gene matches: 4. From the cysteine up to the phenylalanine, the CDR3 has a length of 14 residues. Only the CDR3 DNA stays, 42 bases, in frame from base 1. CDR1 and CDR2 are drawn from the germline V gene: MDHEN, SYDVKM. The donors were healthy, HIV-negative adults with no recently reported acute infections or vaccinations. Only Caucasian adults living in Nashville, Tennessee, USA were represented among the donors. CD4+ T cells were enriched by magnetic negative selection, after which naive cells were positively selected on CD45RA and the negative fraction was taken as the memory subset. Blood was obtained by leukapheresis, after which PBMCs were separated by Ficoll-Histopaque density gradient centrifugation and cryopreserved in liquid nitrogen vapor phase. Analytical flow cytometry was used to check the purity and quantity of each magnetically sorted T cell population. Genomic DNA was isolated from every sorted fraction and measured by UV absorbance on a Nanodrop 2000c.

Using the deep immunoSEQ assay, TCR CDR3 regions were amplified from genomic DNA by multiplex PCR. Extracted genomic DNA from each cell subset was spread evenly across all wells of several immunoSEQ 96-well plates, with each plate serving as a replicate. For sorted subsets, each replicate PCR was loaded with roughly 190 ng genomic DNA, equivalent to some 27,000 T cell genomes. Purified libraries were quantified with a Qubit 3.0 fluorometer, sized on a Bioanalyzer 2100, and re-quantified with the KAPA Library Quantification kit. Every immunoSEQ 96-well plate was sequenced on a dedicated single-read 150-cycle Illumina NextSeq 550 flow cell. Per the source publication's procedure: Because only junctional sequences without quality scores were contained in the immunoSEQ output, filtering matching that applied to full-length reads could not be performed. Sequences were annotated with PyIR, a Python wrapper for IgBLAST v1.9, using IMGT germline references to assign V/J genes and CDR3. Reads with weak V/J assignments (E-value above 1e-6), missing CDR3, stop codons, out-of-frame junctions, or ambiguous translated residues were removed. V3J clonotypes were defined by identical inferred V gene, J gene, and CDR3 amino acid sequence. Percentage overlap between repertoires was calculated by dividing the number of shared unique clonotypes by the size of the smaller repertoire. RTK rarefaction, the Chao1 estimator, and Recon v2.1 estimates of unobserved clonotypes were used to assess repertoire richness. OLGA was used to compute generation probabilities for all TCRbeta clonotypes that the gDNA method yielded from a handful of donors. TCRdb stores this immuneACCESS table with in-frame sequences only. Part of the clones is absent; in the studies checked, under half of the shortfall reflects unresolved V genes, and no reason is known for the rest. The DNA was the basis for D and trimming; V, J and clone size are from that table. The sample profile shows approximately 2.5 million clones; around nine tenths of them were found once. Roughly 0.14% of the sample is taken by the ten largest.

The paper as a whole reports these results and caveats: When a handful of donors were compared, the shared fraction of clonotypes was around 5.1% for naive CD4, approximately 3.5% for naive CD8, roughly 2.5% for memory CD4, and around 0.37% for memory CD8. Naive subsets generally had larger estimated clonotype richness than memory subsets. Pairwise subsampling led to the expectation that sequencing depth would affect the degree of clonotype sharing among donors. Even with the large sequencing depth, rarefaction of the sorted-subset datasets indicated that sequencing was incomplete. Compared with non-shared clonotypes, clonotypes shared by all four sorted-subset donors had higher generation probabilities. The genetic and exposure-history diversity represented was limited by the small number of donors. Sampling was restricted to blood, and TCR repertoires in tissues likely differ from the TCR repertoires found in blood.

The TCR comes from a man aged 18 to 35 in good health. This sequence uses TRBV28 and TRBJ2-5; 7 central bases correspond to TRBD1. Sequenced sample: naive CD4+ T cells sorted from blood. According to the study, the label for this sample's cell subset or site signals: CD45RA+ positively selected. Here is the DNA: TGTGCCAGCAGTTACCGGGACAGACAAGAGACCCAGTACTTC. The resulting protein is CASSYRDRQETQYF.